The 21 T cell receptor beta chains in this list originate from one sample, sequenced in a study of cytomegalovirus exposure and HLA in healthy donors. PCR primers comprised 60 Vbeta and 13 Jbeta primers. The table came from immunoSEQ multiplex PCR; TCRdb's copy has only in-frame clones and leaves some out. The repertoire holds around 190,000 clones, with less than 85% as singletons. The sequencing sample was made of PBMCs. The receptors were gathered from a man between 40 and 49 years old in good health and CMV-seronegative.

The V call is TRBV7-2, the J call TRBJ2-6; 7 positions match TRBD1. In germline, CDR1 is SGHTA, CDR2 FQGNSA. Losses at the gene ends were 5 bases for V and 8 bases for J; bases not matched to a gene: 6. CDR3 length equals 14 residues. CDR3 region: CASSRDRVPNVLTF. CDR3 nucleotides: TGTGCCAGCAGCCGGGACAGAGTACCCAACGTCCTGACTTTC. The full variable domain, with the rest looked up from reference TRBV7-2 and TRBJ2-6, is GAGVSQSPSNKVTEKGKDVELRCDPISGHTALYWYRQSLGQGLEFLIYFQGNSAPDKSGLPSDRFSAERTGGSVSTLTIQRTQQEDSAVYLCASSRDRVPNVLTFGAGSRLTVL.

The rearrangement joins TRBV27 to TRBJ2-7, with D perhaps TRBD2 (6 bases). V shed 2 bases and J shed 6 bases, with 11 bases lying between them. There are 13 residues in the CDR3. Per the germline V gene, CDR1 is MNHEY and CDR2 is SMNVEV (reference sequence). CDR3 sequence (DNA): TGTGCCAGCAGTTTAGCCTGGGGAGGCGAGCAGTACTTC. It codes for CASSLAWGGEQYF.

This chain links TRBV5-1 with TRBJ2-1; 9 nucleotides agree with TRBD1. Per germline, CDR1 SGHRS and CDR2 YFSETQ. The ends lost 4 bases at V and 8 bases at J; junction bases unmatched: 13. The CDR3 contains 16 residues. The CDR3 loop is CASSLTVGQGGHEQFF. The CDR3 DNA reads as TGCGCCAGCAGCCTCACGGTGGGACAGGGAGGACATGAGCAGTTCTTC.

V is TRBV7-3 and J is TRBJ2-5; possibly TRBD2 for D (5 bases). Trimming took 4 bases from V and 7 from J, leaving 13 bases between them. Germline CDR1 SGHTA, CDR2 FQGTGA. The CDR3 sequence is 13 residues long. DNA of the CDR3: TGTGCCAGCAGCTCCGACCGGGATGGGACCCAGTACTTC. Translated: CASSSDRDGTQYF.

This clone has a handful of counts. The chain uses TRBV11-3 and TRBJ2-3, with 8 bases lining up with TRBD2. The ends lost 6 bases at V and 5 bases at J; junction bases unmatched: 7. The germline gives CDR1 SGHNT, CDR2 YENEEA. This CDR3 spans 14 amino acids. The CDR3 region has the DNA TGTGCCAGCAGTCAAAGCGGGAGACAAGATACGCAGTATTTT. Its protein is CASSQSGRQDTQYF.

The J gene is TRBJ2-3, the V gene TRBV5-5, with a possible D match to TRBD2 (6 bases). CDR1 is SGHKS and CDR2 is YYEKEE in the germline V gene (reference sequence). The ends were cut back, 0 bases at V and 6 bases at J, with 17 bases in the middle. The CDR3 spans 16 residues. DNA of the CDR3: TGTGCCAGCAGCTTGGGGGGTCTACTAGCAGGGGATACGCAGTATTTT. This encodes CASSLGGLLAGDTQYF.

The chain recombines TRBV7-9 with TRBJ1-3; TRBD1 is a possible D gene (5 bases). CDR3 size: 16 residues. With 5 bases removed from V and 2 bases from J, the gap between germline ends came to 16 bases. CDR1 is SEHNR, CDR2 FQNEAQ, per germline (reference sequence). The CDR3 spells CASSAGGVTAGNTIYF. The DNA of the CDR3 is TGTGCCAGCAGCGCCGGGGGGGTTACTGCTGGAAACACCATATATTTT.

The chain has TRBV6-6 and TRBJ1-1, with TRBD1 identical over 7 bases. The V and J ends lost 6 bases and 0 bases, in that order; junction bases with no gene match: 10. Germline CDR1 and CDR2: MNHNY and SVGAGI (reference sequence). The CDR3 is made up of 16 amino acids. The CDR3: CASSIRAGGMNTEAFF. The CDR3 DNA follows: TGTGCCAGCAGCATCAGGGCAGGGGGGATGAACACTGAAGCTTTCTTT.

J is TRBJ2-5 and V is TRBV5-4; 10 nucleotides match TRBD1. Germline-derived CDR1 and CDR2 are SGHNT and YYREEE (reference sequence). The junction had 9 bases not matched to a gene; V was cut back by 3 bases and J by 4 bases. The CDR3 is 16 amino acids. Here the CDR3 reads CASSWMGQGSGETQYF. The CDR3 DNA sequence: TGTGCCAGCAGCTGGATGGGACAGGGGAGTGGAGAGACCCAGTACTTC. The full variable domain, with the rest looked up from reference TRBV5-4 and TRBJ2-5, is ETGVTQSPTHLIKTRGQQVTLRCSSQSGHNTVSWYQQALGQGPQFIFQYYREEENGRGNFPPRFSGLQFPNYSSELNVNALELDDSALYLCASSWMGQGSGETQYFGPGTRLLVL.

CDR3 in DNA: TGCGCCAGCAGCCAAGTTAATAGCGGGAATTACGAGCAGTACTTC. Translated: CASSQVNSGNYEQYF. The gene calls are TRBV4-3 and TRBJ2-7, with TRBD2 identical over 8 bases. This CDR3 region has 15 residues. The germline CDR1 and CDR2 sequences are LGHNA and YSLEER. V shed 1 base, J shed 4 bases, and the junction held 6 bases outside the gene matches.

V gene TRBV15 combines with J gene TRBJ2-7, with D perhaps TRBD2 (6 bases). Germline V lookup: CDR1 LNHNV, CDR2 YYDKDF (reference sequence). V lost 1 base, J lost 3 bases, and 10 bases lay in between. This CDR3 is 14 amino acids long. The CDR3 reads CATSRGGTDYEQYF. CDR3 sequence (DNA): TGTGCCACCAGCAGAGGCGGGACGGACTACGAGCAGTACTTC.

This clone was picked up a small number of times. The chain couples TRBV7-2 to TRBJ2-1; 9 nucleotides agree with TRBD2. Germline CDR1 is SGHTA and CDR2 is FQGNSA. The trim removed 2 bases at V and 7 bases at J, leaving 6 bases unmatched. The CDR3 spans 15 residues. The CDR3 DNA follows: TGTGCCAGCAGCTTACTAGCGGGGTCCCCTAATGAGCAGTTCTTC. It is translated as CASSLLAGSPNEQFF.

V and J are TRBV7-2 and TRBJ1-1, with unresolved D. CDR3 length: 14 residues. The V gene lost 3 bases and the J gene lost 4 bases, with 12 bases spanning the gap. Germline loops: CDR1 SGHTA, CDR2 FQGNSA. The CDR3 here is CASSFVTQVTEAFF. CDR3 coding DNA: TGTGCCAGCAGCTTCGTTACGCAGGTCACTGAAGCTTTCTTT.

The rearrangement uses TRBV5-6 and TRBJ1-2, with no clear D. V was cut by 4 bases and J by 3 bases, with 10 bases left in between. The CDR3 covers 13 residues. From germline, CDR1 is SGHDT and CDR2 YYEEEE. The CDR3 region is CASSTGIYYGYTF. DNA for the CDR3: TGTGCCAGCAGCACCGGGATTTACTATGGCTACACCTTC. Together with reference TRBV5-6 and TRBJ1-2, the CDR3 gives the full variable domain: DAGVTQSPTHLIKTRGQQVTLRCSPKSGHDTVSWYQQALGQGPQFIFQYYEEEERQRGNFPDRFSGHQFPNYSSELNVNALLLGDSALYLCASSTGIYYGYTFGSGTRLTVV.

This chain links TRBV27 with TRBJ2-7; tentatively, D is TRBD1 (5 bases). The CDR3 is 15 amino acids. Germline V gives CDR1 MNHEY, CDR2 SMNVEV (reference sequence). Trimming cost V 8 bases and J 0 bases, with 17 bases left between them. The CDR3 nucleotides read TGTGCCAGCTCTTTCAGGGCCCTGAGCTCCTACGAGCAGTACTTC. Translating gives CASSFRALSSYEQYF.

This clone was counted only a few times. The CDR3 here is CASRAGAGGFDEQYF. As DNA, the CDR3 is TGTGCCAGCAGGGCTGGCGCAGGGGGCTTCGACGAGCAGTACTTC. J is TRBJ2-7 and V is TRBV2; 8 bases align to TRBD1. The V and J ends lost 6 bases and 5 bases, in that order; junction bases with no gene match: 12. This CDR3 is 15 amino acids long. Germline lookup yields CDR1 SNHLY and CDR2 FYNNEI.

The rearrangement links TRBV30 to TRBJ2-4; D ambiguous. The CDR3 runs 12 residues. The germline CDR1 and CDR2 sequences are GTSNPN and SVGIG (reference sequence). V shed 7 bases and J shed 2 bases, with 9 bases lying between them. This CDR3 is CALDLPKNIQYF. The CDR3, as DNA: TGTGCCTTAGATCTCCCCAAAAACATTCAGTACTTC.

Here the CDR3 DNA reads TGTGCCAGCAGCTTGGGGGGTTTCGGCGGGACCGGGGAGCTGTTTTTT. Amino acid sequence: CASSLGGFGGTGELFF. The chain couples TRBV5-4 to TRBJ2-2, with D possibly TRBD2 on 5 matching bases. V lost 0 bases to trimming and J lost 5 bases, with 14 bases between them. The CDR3 has 16 amino acids. The germline V gene has CDR1 SGHNT and CDR2 YYREEE (reference sequence). Supplemented by reference TRBV5-4 and TRBJ2-2, the full variable domain reads ETGVTQSPTHLIKTRGQQVTLRCSSQSGHNTVSWYQQALGQGPQFIFQYYREEENGRGNFPPRFSGLQFPNYSSELNVNALELDDSALYLCASSLGGFGGTGELFFGEGSRLTVL.

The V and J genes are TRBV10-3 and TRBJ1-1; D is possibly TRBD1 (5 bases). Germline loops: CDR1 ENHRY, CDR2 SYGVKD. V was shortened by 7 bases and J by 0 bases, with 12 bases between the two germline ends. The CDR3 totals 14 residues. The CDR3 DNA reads TGTGCCATCAACCAGGGACTGGTGAACACTGAAGCTTTCTTT. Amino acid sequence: CAINQGLVNTEAFF.

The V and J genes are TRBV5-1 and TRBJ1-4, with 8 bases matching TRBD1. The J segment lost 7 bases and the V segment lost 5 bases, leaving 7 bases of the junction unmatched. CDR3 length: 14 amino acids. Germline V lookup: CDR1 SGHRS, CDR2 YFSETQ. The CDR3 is CASRETGGFEKLFF. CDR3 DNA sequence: TGCGCCAGCAGGGAAACAGGGGGATTTGAAAAACTGTTTTTT.

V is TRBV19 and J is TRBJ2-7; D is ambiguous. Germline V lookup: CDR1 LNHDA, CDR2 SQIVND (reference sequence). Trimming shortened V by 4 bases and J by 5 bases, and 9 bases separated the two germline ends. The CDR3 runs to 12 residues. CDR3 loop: CASSRSPDEQYF. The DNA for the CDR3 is TGTGCCAGTAGTAGAAGCCCTGACGAGCAGTACTTC.